Listed here are 28 T cell receptor beta chains from one sample, sequenced in a study of cytomegalovirus exposure and HLA in healthy donors (dated by TCRdb to 2016 to 2017). To prepare the library, the immunoSEQ multiplex PCR assay was applied. A mixture of 60 forward primers for TCR Vbeta segments and 13 reverse primers for TCR Jbeta segments was used in the multiplex PCR. TCRdb mirrors the immuneACCESS table, restricted to in-frame sequences. Some clones are absent from its copies; in checked studies, under half trace to an unresolved V gene, and the reason for the others is unknown. The sample table holds about 84,000 clones. About 0.5% of the sample is taken by the ten largest. The sequencing sample was made of PBMCs. These receptors were collected from a man in his fifties or sixties in good health and CMV-seronegative.

The rearrangement joins TRBV7-9 to TRBJ1-4; no clear D. Germline CDR1 is SEHNR and CDR2 is FQNEAQ (reference sequence). The V end was cut by 0 bases, the J end by 4 bases, with 9 bases between. This CDR3 has 15 amino acids. Here the CDR3 DNA reads TGTGCCAGCAGCTTAGCGGGAGTGGTTAATGAAAAACTGTTTTTT. It encodes CASSLAGVVNEKLFF.

The chain is built from TRBV11-3 and TRBJ2-2, with 10 bases matching TRBD2. This CDR3 region has 16 residues. Trimming removed 4 bases from V and 6 bases from J; junction bases left unmatched: 8. The germline gives CDR1 SGHNT, CDR2 YENEEA. The CDR3 nucleotides read TGTGCCAGCAGCTCTCCGGGACTAGCGTCAGCCGGGGAGCTGTTTTTT. Amino acid sequence: CASSSPGLASAGELFF.

The chain joins TRBV7-3 to TRBJ2-7; the D gene is possibly TRBD1 (6 bases). This CDR3 comprises 15 residues. CDR1 and CDR2 from the germline V gene are SGHTA and FQGTGA. V shed 5 bases and J shed 4 bases, with 18 bases lying between them. CDR3 in DNA: TGTGCCAGCAGCGCGATTGGACAGTCTGGGTACGAGCAGTACTTC. It is translated as CASSAIGQSGYEQYF. Based on the CDR3 plus reference TRBV7-3 and TRBJ2-7, the full variable domain is GAGVSQTPSNKVTEKGKYVELRCDPISGHTALYWYRQSLGQGPEFLIYFQGTGAADDSGLPNDRFFAVRPEGSVSTLKIQRTERGDSAVYLCASSAIGQSGYEQYFGPGTRLTVT.

The rearrangement joins TRBV7-2 to TRBJ1-3, with TRBD1 matching 7 bases. V trimming: 1 base; J trimming: 5 bases; junction bases outside the gene matches: 8. The CDR3 has 16 residues. In germline, CDR1 is SGHTA, CDR2 FQGNSA. The DNA of the CDR3 is TGTGCCAGCAGCTTAGACAGGGGCGAGTTGAGAAACACCATATATTTT. It encodes CASSLDRGELRNTIYF.

The chain links TRBV6-5 to TRBJ2-5, with a possible D match to TRBD1 (5 bases). The ends were cut back, 4 bases at V and 1 base at J, with 7 bases in the middle. This CDR3 is built from 13 residues. Germline CDR1 MNHEY, CDR2 SVGAGI. Written as DNA, the CDR3 is TGTGCCAGCAGTTCGGACACCCAAGAGACCCAGTACTTC. Translation gives CASSSDTQETQYF.

V is TRBV7-8 and J is TRBJ1-2; possibly TRBD1 for D (6 bases). The V gene lost 10 bases and the J gene lost 4 bases, with 19 bases spanning the gap. Germline V lookup: CDR1 SGHVS, CDR2 FQNEAQ. The CDR3 consists of 14 residues. CDR3 coding DNA: TGTGCCACCTCAGAAACTACAGGGTTCTATGGCTACACCTTC. Translation gives CATSETTGFYGYTF.

The chain has TRBV7-2 and TRBJ1-1; no reliable D call. Germline V gene lookup returns CDR1 SGHTA and CDR2 FQGNSA. The CDR3 totals 14 residues. Trimming took off 1 base at V and 4 bases at J, with 10 bases between the two ends. The CDR3 DNA sequence: TGTGCCAGCAGCTTAGTTTGGCAAGTCACTGAAGCTTTCTTT. As protein: CASSLVWQVTEAFF. Supplemented by reference TRBV7-2 and TRBJ1-1, the full variable domain reads GAGVSQSPSNKVTEKGKDVELRCDPISGHTALYWYRQSLGQGLEFLIYFQGNSAPDKSGLPSDRFSAERTGGSVSTLTIQRTQQEDSAVYLCASSLVWQVTEAFFGQGTRLTVV.

This chain connects TRBV27 to TRBJ1-1; possibly TRBD1 for D (6 bases). Per the germline V gene, CDR1 is MNHEY and CDR2 is SMNVEV (reference sequence). V dropped 5 bases and J dropped 0 bases, with 10 bases sitting between them. The CDR3 sequence is 14 residues long. The CDR3 region has the DNA TGTGCCAGCAGTCCAGGGGTCATGAACACTGAAGCTTTCTTT. Residues: CASSPGVMNTEAFF.

This sequence joins TRBV27 and TRBJ1-3, with a weak D call TRBD1 (6 bases). Germline-derived CDR1 and CDR2 are MNHEY and SMNVEV (reference sequence). Trimming removed 8 bases from V and 3 bases from J, with 11 bases in between. This CDR3 region has 13 residues. CDR3: CASAQGHGNTIYF. Here the CDR3 DNA reads TGTGCCAGCGCACAGGGCCATGGAAACACCATATATTTT.

The chain uses TRBV25-1 and TRBJ2-5; TRBD1 is a possible D gene (5 bases). The length of the CDR3 is 15 residues. The V gene's germline CDR1 is MGHDK and CDR2 SYGVNS. The germline V and J ends were trimmed by 3 bases and 5 bases, with 16 bases remaining between them. As DNA, the CDR3 is TGTGCCAGCAGTGAGGCAGGCAGGGAAGTGGAGACCCAGTACTTC. Translation: CASSEAGREVETQYF.

This chain joins TRBV18 and TRBJ1-5; D is ambiguous. The CDR3 runs to 13 residues. Between the trimmed V and J ends, which lost 2 bases and 4 bases, there was a span of 6 bases. CDR1 and CDR2 from the germline V gene are KGHSH and LQKENI. Written as DNA, the CDR3 is TGTGCCAGCTCACCAGGCAGAAATCAGCCCCAGCATTTT. Amino acids: CASSPGRNQPQHF. Looking up the rest from reference TRBV18 and TRBJ1-5 gives the full variable domain: NAGVMQNPRHLVRRRGQEARLRCSPMKGHSHVYWYRQLPEEGLKFMVYLQKENIIDESGMPKERFSAEFPKEGPSILRIQQVVRGDSAAYFCASSPGRNQPQHFGDGTRLSIL.

This sequence joins TRBV6-1 and TRBJ2-2; D might be TRBD1 (6 bases). V lost 4 bases and J lost 8, with 14 bases in between. The CDR3 sequence is 14 residues long. The germline CDR1 and CDR2 sequences are MNHNS and SASEGT. In DNA form, the CDR3 reads TGTGCCAGCAGTGGGCAGGGGCGAGGTGGGGAGCTGTTTTTT. Amino acids: CASSGQGRGGELFF.

Comment on this clone: Compared with germline, one end of the junction differs, possibly owing to a read error. The rearrangement uses TRBV6-5 and TRBJ2-1, with D maybe TRBD1 (5 bases). This CDR3 has 13 amino acids. CDR1 and CDR2 from the germline V gene are MNHEY and SVGAGI. The DNA of the CDR3 is TGTGCCAGCAGTTACGGGCCGTGGGGCGGTCGGGTCTTC. Translating gives CASSYGPWGGRVF.

The chain uses TRBV6-6 and TRBJ1-2; D may be TRBD1 (5 bases). The CDR3 is made up of 11 amino acids. V gave up 10 bases and J gave up 6 bases, with 12 bases separating them. In germline, CDR1 is MNHNY, CDR2 SVGAGI (reference sequence). In DNA form, the CDR3 reads TGTGCCACCCCGACGACAGATGGCTACACCTTC. Translation: CATPTTDGYTF.

The V call is TRBV6-1, the J call TRBJ1-4; 8 bases are a match to TRBD1. From germline, CDR1 is MNHNS and CDR2 SASEGT. The CDR3 length is 15 residues. The junction had 5 bases not matched to a gene; V was cut back by 5 bases and J by 3 bases. The chain's CDR3 is CASSPTTGANEKLFF. CDR3 coding DNA: TGTGCCAGCAGTCCTACGACAGGGGCTAATGAAAAACTGTTTTTT.

This sequence joins TRBV6-1 and TRBJ1-3; D is possibly TRBD1 (5 bases). CDR3 length equals 15 residues. Germline CDR1 and CDR2: MNHNS and SASEGT. Trimming stripped 1 base from V and 0 bases from J, with 7 bases between. The CDR3 bases are TGTGCCAGCAGTGAAGGCGGGACCTCTGGAAACACCATATATTTT. Amino acid sequence: CASSEGGTSGNTIYF.

This sequence joins TRBV11-2 and TRBJ2-7; 7 bases are a match to TRBD2. The V gene's germline CDR1 is SGHAT and CDR2 FQNNGV. J gave up 5 bases and V 1 base, and 8 bases lay outside the gene matches. The CDR3 totals 15 residues. Written as DNA, the CDR3 is TGTGCCAGCAGCTTAGCATGGGGGGAGGGGAACGAGCAGTACTTC. Translated: CASSLAWGEGNEQYF.

This sequence joins TRBV28 and TRBJ1-4; a possible D gene is TRBD1 (5 bases). The CDR3 covers 18 residues. V was pared by 7 bases and J by 4 bases, with 25 bases between. In germline, CDR1 is MDHEN, CDR2 SYDVKM. CDR3 amino acids: CASTLLSGASRGNEKLFF. In DNA form, the CDR3 reads TGTGCCAGCACCCTCCTCAGCGGGGCCTCAAGGGGTAATGAAAAACTGTTTTTT.

J is TRBJ1-1 and V is TRBV9; D call uncertain. Per germline, CDR1 SGDLS and CDR2 YYNGEE. V was clipped by 0 bases and J by 2 bases, with 8 bases between them. CDR3 length: 14 amino acids. Written as DNA, the CDR3 is TGTGCCAGCAGCGTAGGAGAGCCTAACACTGAAGCTTTCTTT. Its protein product is CASSVGEPNTEAFF. The whole variable domain, remainder taken from reference TRBV9 and TRBJ1-1, is DSGVTQTPKHLITATGQRVTLRCSPRSGDLSVYWYQQSLDQGLQFLIQYYNGEERAKGNILERFSAQQFPDLHSELNLSSLELGDSALYFCASSVGEPNTEAFFGQGTRLTVV.

V and J are TRBV7-9 and TRBJ1-1, with TRBD1 as a possible D gene (6 bases). V was cut by 5 bases and J by 1 base, with 14 bases left in between. Per the germline V gene, CDR1 is SEHNR and CDR2 is FQNEAQ (reference sequence). There are 15 residues in the CDR3. The CDR3 DNA reads TGTGCCAGCAGCCCTCATGACAGGTGGAACACTGAAGCTTTCTTT. Its protein is CASSPHDRWNTEAFF.

The V call is TRBV14, the J call TRBJ2-5; 8 bases fit TRBD1. Germline lookup yields CDR1 SGHDN and CDR2 FVKESK. The CDR3 covers 15 residues. V dropped 4 bases and J dropped 5; count of bases not matched to a gene: 9. CDR3: CASSPRRGRRETQYF. CDR3 nucleotide sequence: TGTGCCAGCAGCCCGCGCAGGGGGCGCCGTGAGACCCAGTACTTC.

This chain uses TRBV10-3 with TRBJ1-2; TRBD1 agrees at 9 bases. Per the germline V gene, CDR1 is ENHRY and CDR2 is SYGVKD. Unmatched junction bases numbered 3, after V lost 6 bases and J lost 4 bases. The CDR3 runs to 13 residues. The CDR3 loop reads CAISGTGSYGYTF. CDR3 bases: TGTGCCATCAGCGGGACAGGGTCCTATGGCTACACCTTC.

This chain joins TRBV4-2 and TRBJ2-5, with 9 bases that match TRBD2. Trimming cost V 4 bases and J 2 bases; bases outside gene matches: 8. This CDR3 is built from 16 residues. Per germline, CDR1 LGHNA and CDR2 YNFKEQ. The CDR3 DNA follows: TGTGCCAGCAGCCGAGCTAGCGGGGCCACTCAAGAGACCCAGTACTTC. This translates into CASSRASGATQETQYF.

CDR3 sequence reads: CASTPGQGYRGYTF. The CDR3 coding sequence is TGTGCCAGCACCCCCGGACAGGGCTATCGCGGCTACACCTTC. The rearrangement uses TRBV6-5 and TRBJ1-2; 8 bases agree with TRBD1. There are 14 residues in the CDR3. Germline values: CDR1 MNHEY, CDR2 SVGAGI. With 7 bases clipped from V and 8 bases from J, the junction kept 12 bases outside the gene matches.

The chain is built from TRBV5-4 and TRBJ2-5, with D perhaps TRBD2 (5 bases). The V and J ends lost 4 bases and 2 bases respectively, with 15 bases between them. The CDR3 extends over 15 amino acids. Germline lookup yields CDR1 SGHNT and CDR2 YYREEE (reference sequence). The CDR3 DNA sequence: TGTGCCAGCAGCGGGTTCGGAGGTACTCAAGAGACCCAGTACTTC. It specifies CASSGFGGTQETQYF.

The gene calls are TRBV6-6 and TRBJ1-5; the D is unclear. Germline values: CDR1 MNHNY, CDR2 SVGAGI (reference sequence). The CDR3 has 14 residues. V was shortened by 8 bases and J by 1 base, with 12 bases between the two germline ends. Here the CDR3 reads CASSTRQSNQPQHF. CDR3 bases: TGTGCCAGCTCCACCAGGCAGAGCAATCAGCCCCAGCATTTT.

The rearrangement uses TRBV7-3 and TRBJ2-7; D possibly corresponds to TRBD2 (5 bases). The ends were cut back, 3 bases at V and 6 bases at J, with 12 bases in the middle. The CDR3 is 13 amino acids. Germline-derived CDR1 and CDR2 are SGHTA and FQGTGA. The CDR3 nucleotides read TGTGCCAGCAGCTTGACCCTCGCGGGCGAGCAGTACTTC. It codes for CASSLTLAGEQYF.

The rearrangement links TRBV6-6 to TRBJ1-5; the match to TRBD1 covers 11 bases. The germline V gene encodes CDR1 MNHNY and CDR2 SVGAGI (reference sequence). Unmatched junction bases numbered 9, after V lost 7 bases and J lost 4 bases. The CDR3 loop spans 16 amino acids. The CDR3 loop is CASTTGQGALNQPQHF. The CDR3 nucleotides are TGTGCCAGCACCACCGGACAGGGGGCCCTTAATCAGCCCCAGCATTTT.